Each of the 4 T cell receptor beta chains below was sequenced from the same sample in a study of identical twins. TCRdb re-analysed the 5' RACE reads in MiXCR, keeping a single row per CDR3 protein. The profile covers about 530,000 distinct CDR3 sequences, with approximately 20% appearing a single time and 0.4% to 0.6% taken by the ten largest. These data were likewise used in another study, on yellow fever vaccine responses in identical twins.

Sequencing was done on a sample of CD4+ T cells sorted from blood. The source is a woman aged 18-29 years in good health.

This clonotype was counted a few times. The rearrangement links TRBV10-3 to TRBJ2-1, with TRBD1 matching over 10 bases. This CDR3 is 15 amino acids long. Trimming removed 6 bases from V and 5 bases from J; junction bases left unmatched: 7. Germline V gene data show CDR1 as ENHRY and CDR2 as SYGVKD. The CDR3 loop is CAISSRDRGNNEQFF. As DNA, the CDR3 is TGTGCCATCAGCTCCCGGGACAGGGGAAACAATGAGCAGTTCTTC.

This clonotype was observed a handful of times. This chain joins TRBV7-2 and TRBJ2-7, with TRBD1 identical over 9 bases. J gave up 1 base and V 3 bases, and 4 bases lay outside the gene matches. The CDR3 contains 15 residues. CDR1 is SGHTA, CDR2 FQGNSA, per germline. CDR3 DNA: TGTGCCAGCAGCTTTAGACAGGGGGTTTCCTACGAGCAGTACTTC. This translates into CASSFRQGVSYEQYF.

The rearrangement links TRBV7-6 to TRBJ1-6; 8 bases are a match to TRBD1. With V trimmed by 5 bases and J by 1 base, 7 bases remained unmatched. This CDR3 is built from 17 residues. CDR1 is SGHVS and CDR2 is FNYEAQ in the germline V gene. CDR3 in DNA: TGTGCCAGCAGCCCAGACAGGGGTGGTTCCTATAATTCACCCCTCCACTTT. Translating gives CASSPDRGGSYNSPLHF.

This clonotype has just a few counts. The V and J genes are TRBV5-1 and TRBJ2-5; D is unresolved. CDR3 length: 14 residues. Germline V gives CDR1 SGHRS, CDR2 YFSETQ. Between the trimmed V and J ends, which lost 4 bases and 2 bases, there was a span of 12 bases. The DNA for the CDR3 is TGCGCCAGCAGCCCTTCTTGGACGCAAGAGACCCAGTACTTC. The encoded protein is CASSPSWTQETQYF.